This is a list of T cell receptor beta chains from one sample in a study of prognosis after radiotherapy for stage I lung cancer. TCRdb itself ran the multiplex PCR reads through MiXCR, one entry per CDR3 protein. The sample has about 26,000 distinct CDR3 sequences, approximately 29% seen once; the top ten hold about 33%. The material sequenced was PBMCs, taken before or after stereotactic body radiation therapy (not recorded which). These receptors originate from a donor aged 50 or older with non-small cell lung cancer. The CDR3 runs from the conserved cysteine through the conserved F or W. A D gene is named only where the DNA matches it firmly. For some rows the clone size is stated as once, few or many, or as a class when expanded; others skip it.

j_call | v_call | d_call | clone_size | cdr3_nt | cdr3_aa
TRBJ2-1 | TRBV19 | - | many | TGTGCCAGTAGTATGCGCGGACCGGCCTACAATGAGCAGTTCTTC | CASSMRGPAYNEQFF
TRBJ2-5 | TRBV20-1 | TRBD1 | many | TGCAGTGCTAGAGATCAGGGACAGGGCCTAGTGGCCCAGTACTTC | CSARDQGQGLVAQYF
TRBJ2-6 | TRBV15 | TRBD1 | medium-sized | TGTGCCACCAGCACCCCCGGGACAGGGGGCCTCTCGGGGGCCAACGTCCTGACTTTC | CATSTPGTGGLSGANVLTF
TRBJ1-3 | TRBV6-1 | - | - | TGTGCCAGCAGTGAGCAAGGGACTGGAAACACCATATATTTT | CASSEQGTGNTIYF
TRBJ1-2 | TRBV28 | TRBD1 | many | TGTGCCAGCAGTCCCAGGGGGGATGGCTACACCTTC | CASSPRGDGYTF
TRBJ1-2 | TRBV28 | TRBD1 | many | TGTGCCAGCAGTTTAACCCCGACAGGGATGGGAGGCTACACCTTC | CASSLTPTGMGGYTF
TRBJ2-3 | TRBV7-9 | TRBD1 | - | TGTGCCAGCAGCTACCCCCAGGGGGAGCGGCCAGATACGCAGTATTTT | CASSYPQGERPDTQYF
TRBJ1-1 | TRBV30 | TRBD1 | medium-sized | TGTGCCTGGTTCCCCGGGACAGGGGGAACTGAAGCTTTCTTT | CAWFPGTGGTEAFF
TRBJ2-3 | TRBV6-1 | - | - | TGTGCCAGCCCGAAACCCCAGGGGGGACACCACACAGATACGCAGTATTTT | CASPKPQGGHHTDTQYF
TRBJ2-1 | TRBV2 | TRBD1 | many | TGTGCCAGCTCCCCCCGTGCCGGGACAGGGGGTGGTGAGCAGTTCTTC | CASSPRAGTGGGEQFF
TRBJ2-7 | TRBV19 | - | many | TGTGCCAGTAGTATAGCCTTGACAGGAACCTACGAGCAGTACTTC | CASSIALTGTYEQYF
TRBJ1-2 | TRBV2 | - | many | TGTGCCAGCAGTGAGGCAGGGATGAGCTATGGCTACACCTTC | CASSEAGMSYGYTF
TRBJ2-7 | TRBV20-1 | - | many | TGCAGTGCTAGCCCCAACCCGGGACCCTACGAGCAGTACTTC | CSASPNPGPYEQYF
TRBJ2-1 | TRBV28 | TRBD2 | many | TGTGCCAGCAGCTCGACTAGCAGGCTCAATGAGCAGTTCTTC | CASSSTSRLNEQFF
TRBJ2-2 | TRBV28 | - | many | TGTGCCAGCTCAGTGGGGGGCAGGGGGAGCACCGGGGAGCTGTTTTTT | CASSVGGRGSTGELFF
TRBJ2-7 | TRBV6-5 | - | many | TGTGCCAGCAGTTACAAGGGAATGATCGACGAGCAGTACTTC | CASSYKGMIDEQYF
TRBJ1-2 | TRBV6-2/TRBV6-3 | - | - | TGTGCCAGCAGTGAAAGGCGGAAATATGGCTACACCTTC | CASSERRKYGYTF
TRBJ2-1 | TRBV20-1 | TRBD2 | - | TGCAGTGCTGTGGGAGGGTTAGCGGCCTACAATGAGCAGTTCTTC | CSAVGGLAAYNEQFF
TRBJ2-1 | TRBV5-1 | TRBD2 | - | TGCGCCAGCAGCTATTTGACTAGCGGCGGGGCCTTTCAGTTCTTC | CASSYLTSGGAFQFF
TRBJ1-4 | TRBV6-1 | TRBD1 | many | TGTGCCAGCAGTGAACCAACAGGGGGCACGTTTACTAATGAAAAACTGTTTTTT | CASSEPTGGTFTNEKLFF
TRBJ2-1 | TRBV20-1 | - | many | TGCAGTGCTAGGTCCGGGGCCTCCTACAATGAGCAGTTCTTC | CSARSGASYNEQFF
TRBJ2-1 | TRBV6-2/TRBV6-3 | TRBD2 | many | TGTGCCAGCGGAGAGTTGACTAGCGGCTACAATGAGCAGTTCTTC | CASGELTSGYNEQFF
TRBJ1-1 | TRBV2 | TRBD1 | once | TGTGCCAGCAGTGTCAGGACAGGAAACACTGAAGCTTTCTTT | CASSVRTGNTEAFF
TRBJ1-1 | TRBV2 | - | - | TGTGCCAGCAGCAGAGAAGAGAACACTAAAGCTTTCTTT | CASSREENTKAFF
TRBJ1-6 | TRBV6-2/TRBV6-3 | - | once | TGTGCCAGCAGGCTCGCGGCCACTAATTCACCCCTCCACTTT | CASRLAATNSPLHF
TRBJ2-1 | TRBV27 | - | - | TGTGCCAGCAGTTTATCCCGCAGCTACAATGAGCAGTTCTTC | CASSLSRSYNEQFF
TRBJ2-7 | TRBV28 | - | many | TGTGCCAGCAGTTGGGGACGCTACGAGCAGTACTTC | CASSWGRYEQYF
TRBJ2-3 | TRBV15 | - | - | TGTGCCACCAGCCGCTCCCCAGGGCCTCGAAACACAGATACTCAGTATTTT | CATSRSPGPRNTDTQYF
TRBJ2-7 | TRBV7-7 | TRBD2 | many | TGTGCTAGCACTACCCTAGCGGGAGGCTCCTACGAGCAGTACTTC | CASTTLAGGSYEQYF
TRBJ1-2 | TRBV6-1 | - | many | TGTGCCAGCAGGGTAAATCACGTGGTTAACTATGGCTACACCTTC | CASRVNHVVNYGYTF
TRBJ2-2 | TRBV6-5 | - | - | TGTGCCAGCAGTTACTCGCCCGGGAGAGGAACCGGTGAGCTGTTTTTT | CASSYSPGRGTGELFF
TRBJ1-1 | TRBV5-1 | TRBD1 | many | TGCGCCAGCAGCCGAGACCCCAGGGGGGTGGACACTGAAGCTTTCTTT | CASSRDPRGVDTEAFF
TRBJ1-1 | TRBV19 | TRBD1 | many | TGTGCCAGTAGTAGGGGACAGGGTAAGTTTCGCGGGAACACTGAAGCTTTCTTT | CASSRGQGKFRGNTEAFF